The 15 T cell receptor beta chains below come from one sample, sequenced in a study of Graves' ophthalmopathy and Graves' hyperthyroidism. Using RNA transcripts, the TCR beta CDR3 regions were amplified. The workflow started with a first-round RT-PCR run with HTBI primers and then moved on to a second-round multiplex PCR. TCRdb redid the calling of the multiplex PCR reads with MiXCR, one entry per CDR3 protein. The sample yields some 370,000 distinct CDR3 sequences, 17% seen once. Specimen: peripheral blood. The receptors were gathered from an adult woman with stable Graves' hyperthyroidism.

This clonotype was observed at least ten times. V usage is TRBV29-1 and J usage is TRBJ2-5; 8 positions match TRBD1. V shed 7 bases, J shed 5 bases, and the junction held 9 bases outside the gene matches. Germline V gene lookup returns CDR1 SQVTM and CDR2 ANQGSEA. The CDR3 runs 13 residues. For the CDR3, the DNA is TGCAGCGCCAATCAGGGGGCGGGTGAGACCCAGTACTTC. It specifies CSANQGAGETQYF.

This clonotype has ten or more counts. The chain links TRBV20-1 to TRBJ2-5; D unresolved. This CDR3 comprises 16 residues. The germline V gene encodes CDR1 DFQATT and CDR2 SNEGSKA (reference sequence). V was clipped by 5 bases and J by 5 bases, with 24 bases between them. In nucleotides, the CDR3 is TGCAGTGCTGCCCAGATAGTCCCGGTCCGTGGGGAGACCCAGTACTTC. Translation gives CSAAQIVPVRGETQYF.

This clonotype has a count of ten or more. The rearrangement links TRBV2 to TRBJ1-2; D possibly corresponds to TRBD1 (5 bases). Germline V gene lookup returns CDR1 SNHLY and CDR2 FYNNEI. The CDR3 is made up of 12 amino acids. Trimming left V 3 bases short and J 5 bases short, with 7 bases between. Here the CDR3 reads CASSDDRYGYTF. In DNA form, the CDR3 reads TGTGCCAGCAGTGATGACAGATATGGCTACACCTTC.

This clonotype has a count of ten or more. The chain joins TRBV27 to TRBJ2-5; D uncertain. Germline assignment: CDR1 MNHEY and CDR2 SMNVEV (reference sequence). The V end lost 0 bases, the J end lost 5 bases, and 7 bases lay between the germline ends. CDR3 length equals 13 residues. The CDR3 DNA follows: TGTGCCAGCAGTTTATCAGCCGTTGAGACCCAGTACTTC. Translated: CASSLSAVETQYF.

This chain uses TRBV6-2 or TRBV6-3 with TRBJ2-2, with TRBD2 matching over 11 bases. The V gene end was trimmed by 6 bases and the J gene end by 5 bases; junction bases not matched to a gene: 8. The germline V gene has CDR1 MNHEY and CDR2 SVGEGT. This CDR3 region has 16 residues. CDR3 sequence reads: CASRTSGAVGTGELFF. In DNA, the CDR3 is TGTGCCAGCAGGACTAGCGGGGCCGTGGGGACCGGGGAGCTGTTTTTT.

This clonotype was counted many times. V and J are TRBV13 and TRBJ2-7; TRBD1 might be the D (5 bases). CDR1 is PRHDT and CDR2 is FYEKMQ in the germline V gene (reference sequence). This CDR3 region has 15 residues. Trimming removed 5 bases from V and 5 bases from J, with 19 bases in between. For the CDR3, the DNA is TGTGCCAGCAGCCTAACATGGCAGGGAAGCAACGAGCAGTACTTC. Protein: CASSLTWQGSNEQYF.

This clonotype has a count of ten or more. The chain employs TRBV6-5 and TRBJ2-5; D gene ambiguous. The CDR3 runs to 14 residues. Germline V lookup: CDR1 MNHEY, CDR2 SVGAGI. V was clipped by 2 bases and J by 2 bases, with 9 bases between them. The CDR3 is CASSYGGVQETQYF. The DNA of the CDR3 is TGTGCCAGCAGTTACGGTGGGGTTCAAGAGACCCAGTACTTC.

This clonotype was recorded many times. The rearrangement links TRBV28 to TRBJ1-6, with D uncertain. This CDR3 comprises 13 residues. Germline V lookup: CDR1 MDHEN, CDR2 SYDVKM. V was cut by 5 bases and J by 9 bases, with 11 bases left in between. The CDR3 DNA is TGTGCCAGCAGTCCCTACATCGGTTCACCCCTCCACTTT. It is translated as CASSPYIGSPLHF. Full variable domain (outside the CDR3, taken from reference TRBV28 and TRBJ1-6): DVKVTQSSRYLVKRTGEKVFLECVQDMDHENMFWYRQDPGLGLRLIYFSYDVKMKEKGDIPEGYSVSREKKERFSLILESASTNQTSMYLCASSPYIGSPLHFGNGTRLTVT.

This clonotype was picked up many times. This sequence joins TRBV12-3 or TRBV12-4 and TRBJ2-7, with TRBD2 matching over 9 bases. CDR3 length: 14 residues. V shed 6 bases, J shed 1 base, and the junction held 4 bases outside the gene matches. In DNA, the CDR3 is TGTGCCAGCAGGTCGACTAGCGGTTCCTACGAGCAGTACTTC. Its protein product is CASRSTSGSYEQYF.

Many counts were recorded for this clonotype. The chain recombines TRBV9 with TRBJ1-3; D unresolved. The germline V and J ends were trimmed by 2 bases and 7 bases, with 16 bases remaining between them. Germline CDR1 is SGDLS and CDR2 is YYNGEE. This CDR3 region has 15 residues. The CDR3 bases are TGTGCCAGCAGCGTGGACGGAACGTCGGGTAACACCATATATTTT. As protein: CASSVDGTSGNTIYF.

CDR3 coding DNA: TGTGCCAGCAGTGAACCCCCGTGGGGCGAGGGCCAAGAGACCCAGTACTTC. Encoded protein: CASSEPPWGEGQETQYF. This chain joins TRBV25-1 and TRBJ2-5; the D gene could be TRBD1 or TRBD2 (5 bases each). Germline CDR1 and CDR2: MGHDK and SYGVNS. The CDR3 is 17 amino acids. Trimming stripped 2 bases from V and 1 base from J, with 17 bases between.

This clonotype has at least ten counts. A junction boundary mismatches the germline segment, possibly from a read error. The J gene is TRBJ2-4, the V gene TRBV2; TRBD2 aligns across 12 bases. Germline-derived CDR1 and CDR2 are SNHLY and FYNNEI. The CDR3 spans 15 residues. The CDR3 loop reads CASSEGLAGGHIKYF. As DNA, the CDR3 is TGTGCCAGCAGTGAGGGTCTAGCGGGAGGGCACATTAAGTACTTC.

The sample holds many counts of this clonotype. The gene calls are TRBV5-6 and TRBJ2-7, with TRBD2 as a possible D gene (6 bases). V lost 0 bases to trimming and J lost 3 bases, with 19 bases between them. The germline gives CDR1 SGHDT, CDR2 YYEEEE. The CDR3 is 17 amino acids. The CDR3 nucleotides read TGTGCCAGCAGCTTGGTCCTGGCGGGGAACTGGTTCTACGAGCAGTACTTC. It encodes CASSLVLAGNWFYEQYF.

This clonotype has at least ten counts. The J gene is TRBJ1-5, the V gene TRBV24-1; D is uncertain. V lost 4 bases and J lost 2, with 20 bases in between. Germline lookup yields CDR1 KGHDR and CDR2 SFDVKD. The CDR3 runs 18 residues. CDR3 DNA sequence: TGTGCCACCAGTGACCCGGGGTTATGGGCAAATGGCAATCAGCCCCAGCATTTT. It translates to CATSDPGLWANGNQPQHF.

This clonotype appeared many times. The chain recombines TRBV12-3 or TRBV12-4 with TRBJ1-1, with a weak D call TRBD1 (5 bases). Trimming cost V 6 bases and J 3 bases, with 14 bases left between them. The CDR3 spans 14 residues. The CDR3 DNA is TGTGCCAGCAGCTTCGGGGGGGGGGACACTGAAGCTTTCTTT. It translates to CASSFGGGDTEAFF.